These 23 T cell receptor beta chains came from one sample sequenced in a study of CD8+ T cells in alopecia areata. cDNA reverse transcribed from extracted RNA served as the sequencing template. The data were produced by immunoSEQ multiplex PCR, yet TCRdb's version contains in-frame clones alone and is incomplete. The sample comprises roughly 200,000 clones, 58% of which are singletons, and around 13% rests with the top ten. Indicated treatment: oral pan-JAK inhibitor, 5-10 mg twice daily. Sequencing used CD8+ T cells sorted from blood, obtained at week 24, from a patient treated with tofacitinib. These receptor sequences come from a human donor with alopecia areata.

The V and J genes are TRBV7-2 and TRBJ2-5; no reliable D call. Trimming took 1 base from V and 0 from J, leaving 9 bases between them. Per germline, CDR1 SGHTA and CDR2 FQGNSA. The CDR3 contains 15 residues. The DNA of the CDR3 is TGTGCCAGCAGCTTAGAGTTCCCTTACCAAGAGACCCAGTACTTC. Encoded protein: CASSLEFPYQETQYF.

This clone has just a few counts. The J gene is TRBJ2-7, the V gene TRBV10-3; 7 nucleotides line up with TRBD1. The CDR3 consists of 14 residues. Per the germline V gene, CDR1 is ENHRY and CDR2 is SYGVKD. The trim removed 7 bases at V and 1 base at J, leaving 7 bases unmatched. The CDR3 coding sequence is TGTGCCATCAAACCCGAGGACAGGTCCTACGAGCAGTACTTC. Translated: CAIKPEDRSYEQYF.

The V call is TRBV7-2, the J call TRBJ1-2; D call uncertain. This CDR3 has 14 amino acids. V lost 7 bases and J lost 2, with 14 bases in between. Germline V gene data show CDR1 as SGHTA and CDR2 as FQGNSA. Here the CDR3 DNA reads TGTGCCAGCACCCCGTTTGGGCCGAACTATGGCTACACCTTC. Encoded protein: CASTPFGPNYGYTF.

This clone was detected a few times. The rearrangement uses TRBV6-1 and TRBJ2-5, with a weak D call TRBD2 (5 bases). V shed 5 bases and J shed 3 bases, with 16 bases lying between them. CDR1 and CDR2 from the germline V gene are MNHNS and SASEGT. This CDR3 region has 15 residues. DNA for the CDR3: TGTGCCAGCAGTCTAGCTCCGGCTGCCAAAGAGACCCAGTACTTC. It yields the protein CASSLAPAAKETQYF.

V usage is TRBV27 and J usage is TRBJ1-1; 9 bases are a match to TRBD1. The CDR3 runs to 14 residues. Unmatched junction bases numbered 4, after V lost 5 bases and J lost 3 bases. The germline V gene has CDR1 MNHEY and CDR2 SMNVEV (reference sequence). The CDR3 reads CASSAGQGHTEAFF. The CDR3 DNA follows: TGTGCCAGCAGTGCCGGACAGGGGCACACTGAAGCTTTCTTT.

The chain recombines TRBV25-1 with TRBJ1-1; D might be TRBD1 (5 bases). The germline CDR1 and CDR2 sequences are MGHDK and SYGVNS. V lost 6 bases, J lost 0 bases, and 5 bases lay in between. There are 12 residues in the CDR3. The CDR3 reads CASRDMNTEAFF. The DNA of the CDR3 is TGTGCCAGCAGGGACATGAACACTGAAGCTTTCTTT. Full variable domain (remainder filled in from reference TRBV25-1 and TRBJ1-1): EADIYQTPRYLVIGTGKKITLECSQTMGHDKMYWYQQDPGMELHLIHYSYGVNSTEKGDLSSESTVSRIRTEHFPLTLESARPSHTSQYLCASRDMNTEAFFGQGTRLTVV.

V and J are TRBV19 and TRBJ1-1, with unresolved D. Per the germline V gene, CDR1 is LNHDA and CDR2 is SQIVND (reference sequence). The CDR3 has 14 amino acids. V was cut by 6 bases and J by 1 base, with 12 bases left in between. CDR3 sequence: CASRKRRTNTEAFF. DNA of the CDR3: TGTGCCAGTAGAAAAAGGCGGACGAACACTGAAGCTTTCTTT.

This clone was counted a few times. The J gene is TRBJ1-2, the V gene TRBV5-6; 11 positions agree with TRBD1. The CDR3 loop spans 14 amino acids. The trim removed 4 bases at V and 7 bases at J, leaving 6 bases unmatched. CDR1 and CDR2 (germline): SGHDT, YYEEEE. The CDR3 nucleotides read TGTGCCAGCAGCATAGGACAGGGGGCGAGTGGCTACACCTTC. Amino acids: CASSIGQGASGYTF.

This rearrangement joins TRBV29-1 to TRBJ2-6; D is possibly TRBD2 (6 bases). CDR3 size: 16 residues. Trimming shortened V by 4 bases and J by 2 bases, and 15 bases separated the two germline ends. Germline CDR1 is SQVTM and CDR2 is ANQGSEA. The CDR3 DNA is TGCAGCGTTGGCATGGGCAGGGAGGCTGGGGCCAACGTCCTGACTTTC. Translation: CSVGMGREAGANVLTF. Filled out from reference TRBV29-1 and TRBJ2-6, the complete variable domain reads SAVISQKPSRDICQRGTSLTIQCQVDSQVTMMFWYRQQPGQSLTLIATANQGSEATYESGFVIDKFPISRPNLTFSTLTVSNMSPEDSSIYLCSVGMGREAGANVLTFGAGSRLTVL.

With respect to this clone: The sample carries other DNA sequences with the same CDR3. V gene TRBV29-1 combines with J gene TRBJ2-1, with D hard to call. CDR1 is SQVTM and CDR2 is ANQGSEA in the germline V gene. The V and J ends lost 4 bases and 7 bases respectively, with 5 bases between them. The CDR3 is made up of 10 amino acids. CDR3 in DNA: TGCAGCGTTGTGTCAAATGAGCAGTTCTTC. Encoded protein: CSVVSNEQFF.

The chain combines TRBV29-1 with TRBJ2-2; TRBD1 aligns across 7 bases. The CDR3 extends over 13 amino acids. J lost 1 base, V lost 6 bases, and 2 bases had no gene match. CDR1 is SQVTM, CDR2 ANQGSEA, per germline. In DNA form, the CDR3 reads TGCAGCGTAGGACAGGTGAACACCGGGGAGCTGTTTTTT. Translating it yields CSVGQVNTGELFF.

This clone was seen only a few times. This chain joins TRBV9 and TRBJ2-7; D possibly corresponds to TRBD1 (6 bases). The CDR3 spans 14 residues. Germline values: CDR1 SGDLS, CDR2 YYNGEE. V shed 4 bases and J shed 2 bases, with 13 bases lying between them. The CDR3 DNA sequence: TGTGCCAGCAGCTACAGGGAGACCCCCTACGAGCAGTACTTC. Its translation is CASSYRETPYEQYF. The full variable domain, its missing parts supplied by reference TRBV9 and TRBJ2-7, is DSGVTQTPKHLITATGQRVTLRCSPRSGDLSVYWYQQSLDQGLQFLIQYYNGEERAKGNILERFSAQQFPDLHSELNLSSLELGDSALYFCASSYRETPYEQYFGPGTRLTVT.

The genes are TRBV15 and TRBJ1-1; tentatively, D is TRBD1 (6 bases). The V and J ends lost 2 bases and 1 base respectively, with 8 bases between them. Per germline, CDR1 LNHNV and CDR2 YYDKDF (reference sequence). This CDR3 spans 14 amino acids. CDR3: CATSRSGENTEAFF. DNA of the CDR3: TGTGCCACCAGCAGATCAGGGGAGAACACTGAAGCTTTCTTT.

About this clone itself: Relative to the germline gene, one junction end is altered; a read error may explain this. V is TRBV2 and J is TRBJ1-4; 9 bases align to TRBD1. This CDR3 region has 15 residues. Germline CDR1 and CDR2: SNHLY and FYNNEI. The CDR3: CASREGQGNNEKLFF. The CDR3 DNA follows: TGTGCCAGCAGGGAAGGACAGGGGAATAATGAAAAACTGTTTTTT.

This clone has more than one count but fewer than ten. The chain carries TRBV5-6 and TRBJ1-1; D possibly corresponds to TRBD1 (5 bases). CDR3 length: 17 amino acids. The V and J ends lost 2 bases and 5 bases respectively, with 22 bases between them. Germline-derived CDR1 and CDR2 are SGHDT and YYEEEE. The CDR3 region is CASSLRSGSLGGTEAFF. CDR3 in DNA: TGTGCCAGCAGCTTAAGATCAGGGTCTCTGGGAGGGACTGAAGCTTTCTTT. Supplemented by reference TRBV5-6 and TRBJ1-1, the full variable domain reads DAGVTQSPTHLIKTRGQQVTLRCSPKSGHDTVSWYQQALGQGPQFIFQYYEEEERQRGNFPDRFSGHQFPNYSSELNVNALLLGDSALYLCASSLRSGSLGGTEAFFGQGTRLTVV.

This chain uses TRBV12-5 with TRBJ1-1; the D gene is possibly TRBD1 (6 bases). Trimming took 5 bases from V and 0 from J, leaving 19 bases between them. Looked up from germline, CDR1 is LGHNT and CDR2 is FRNRAP. The CDR3 extends over 17 amino acids. The CDR3: CASGQGQPGWVNTEAFF. For the CDR3, the DNA is TGTGCTAGTGGTCAAGGACAGCCCGGTTGGGTGAACACTGAAGCTTTCTTT.

J is TRBJ2-7 and V is TRBV13; 10 bases agree with TRBD2. V dropped 6 bases and J dropped 3; count of bases not matched to a gene: 5. The CDR3 has 14 residues. Germline V gene lookup returns CDR1 PRHDT and CDR2 FYEKMQ (reference sequence). This CDR3 reads CASSKRGGGYEQYF. CDR3 in DNA: TGTGCCAGCAGTAAGCGGGGGGGCGGCTACGAGCAGTACTTC.

This chain links TRBV15 with TRBJ2-5; 11 nucleotides agree with TRBD1. Per germline, CDR1 LNHNV and CDR2 YYDKDF (reference sequence). The CDR3 loop spans 16 amino acids. V lost 3 bases, J lost 5 bases, and 8 bases stayed unmatched. The CDR3 loop is CATSSLGQGARETQYF. DNA for the CDR3: TGTGCCACCAGCAGCCTTGGACAGGGGGCAAGGGAGACCCAGTACTTC. Drawing the rest from reference TRBV15 and TRBJ2-5, the complete variable domain is DAMVIQNPRYQVTQFGKPVTLSCSQTLNHNVMYWYQQKSSQAPKLLFHYYDKDFNNEADTPDNFQSRRPNTSFCFLDIRSPGLGDTAMYLCATSSLGQGARETQYFGPGTRLLVL.

This clone occurred a few times. V is TRBV4-2 and J is TRBJ2-5; D might be TRBD1 or TRBD2, each matching 5 bases. Germline values: CDR1 LGHNA, CDR2 YNFKEQ. The CDR3 totals 17 residues. The V and J ends lost 4 bases and 5 bases respectively, with 23 bases between them. For the CDR3, the DNA is TGTGCCAGCAGCCTACGACCCATGAGGGGCGAAGGCGAGACCCAGTACTTC. This sequence encodes CASSLRPMRGEGETQYF.

This rearrangement joins TRBV15 to TRBJ1-2; 7 bases match TRBD1. Germline-derived CDR1 and CDR2 are LNHNV and YYDKDF (reference sequence). With 3 bases clipped from V and 3 bases from J, the junction kept 4 bases outside the gene matches. The CDR3 is 14 amino acids. The CDR3 region is CATSSPDRDYGYTF. The CDR3 DNA is TGTGCCACCAGCAGTCCCGACAGGGACTATGGCTACACCTTC.

This clone came up once. This chain links TRBV19 with TRBJ1-1, with D unresolved. This CDR3 has 13 residues. V was trimmed by 6 bases and J by 3 bases, leaving 11 bases between them. From germline, CDR1 is LNHDA and CDR2 SQIVND (reference sequence). The CDR3 loop reads CASSHELYTEAFF. The CDR3 DNA is TGTGCCAGTAGCCACGAGCTGTACACTGAAGCTTTCTTT.

This chain connects TRBV7-9 to TRBJ2-5, with no clear D. The CDR3 has 14 amino acids. The ends were cut back, 5 bases at V and 4 bases at J, with 14 bases in the middle. CDR1 is SEHNR and CDR2 is FQNEAQ in the germline V gene (reference sequence). The CDR3 loop is CASSDFGPGETQYF. As DNA, the CDR3 is TGTGCCAGCAGCGATTTTGGGCCAGGAGAGACCCAGTACTTC.

The rearrangement uses TRBV29-1 and TRBJ1-1; D unclear. This CDR3 region has 11 residues. Germline loops: CDR1 SQVTM, CDR2 ANQGSEA. Trimming pared 1 base from V and 7 bases from J, leaving 7 bases between. The CDR3 nucleotides read TGCAGCGTTGAAGGAGCCCTTGAAGCTTTCTTT. Encoded protein: CSVEGALEAFF.